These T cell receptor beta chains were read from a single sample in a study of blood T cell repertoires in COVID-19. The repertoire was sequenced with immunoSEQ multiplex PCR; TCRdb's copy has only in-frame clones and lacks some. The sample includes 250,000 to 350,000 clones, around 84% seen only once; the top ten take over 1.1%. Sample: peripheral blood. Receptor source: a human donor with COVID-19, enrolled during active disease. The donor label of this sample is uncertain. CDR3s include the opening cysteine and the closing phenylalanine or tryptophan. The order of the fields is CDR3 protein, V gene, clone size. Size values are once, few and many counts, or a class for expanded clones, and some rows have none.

CDR3 protein: CASTKTGANSPLHF
V gene: TRBV27
clone size: .

CDR3 protein: CSGGTSNTGELFF
V gene: TRBV29-1
clone size: .

CDR3 protein: CASSPLGGIYGYTF
V gene: TRBV3-1/TRBV3-2
clone size: .

CDR3 protein: CASKKNEDSPLHF
V gene: TRBV3-1/TRBV3-2
clone size: .

CDR3 protein: CSVAVLDTQYF
V gene: TRBV29-1
clone size: once

CDR3 protein: CASSPLGGMGATDTQYF
V gene: TRBV11-2
clone size: .

CDR3 protein: CASSAPGGGRLNEKLFF
V gene: TRBV6-1
clone size: few

CDR3 protein: CASSYRELYEQYF
V gene: TRBV6-5
clone size: .

CDR3 protein: CAGSNRGLSSYEQYF
V gene: TRBV27
clone size: .

CDR3 protein: CASSLHRGGGAEAFF
V gene: TRBV7-2
clone size: .

CDR3 protein: CATTRTRGPETQYF
V gene: TRBV18
clone size: once

CDR3 protein: CASSTTGFYGYTF
V gene: TRBV7-8
clone size: .

CDR3 protein: CASSLEAGGTGELFF
V gene: TRBV11-3
clone size: .

CDR3 protein: CASSHPGGAPPATEAFF
V gene: TRBV7-9
clone size: .

CDR3 protein: CASSSLADTSTDTQYF
V gene: TRBV5-1
clone size: .

CDR3 protein: CASNGQVSNQPQHF
V gene: TRBV6-6
clone size: .

CDR3 protein: CASSLKVPAGGPRTDTQYF
V gene: TRBV7-6
clone size: once

CDR3 protein: CASSITGTPYGYTF
V gene: TRBV7-9
clone size: .

CDR3 protein: CASSLKWGTIQETQYF
V gene: TRBV7-8
clone size: .

CDR3 protein: CASRLQGDAEAFF
V gene: TRBV27
clone size: .

CDR3 protein: CASSLRAGTSGFNEQFF
V gene: TRBV27
clone size: .

CDR3 protein: CASRSEKTSQETQYF
V gene: TRBV28
clone size: .

CDR3 protein: CSASNPGTSVRGEQYF
V gene: TRBV20-1
clone size: .

CDR3 protein: CASSMGTSGYTDTQYF
V gene: TRBV19
clone size: .

CDR3 protein: CAWSVGSSYNEQFF
V gene: TRBV30
clone size: .

CDR3 protein: CASSSNPARGTEAFF
V gene: TRBV27
clone size: .

CDR3 protein: CASKGWTEAFF
V gene: TRBV19
clone size: .

CDR3 protein: CASSPAYPGELFF
V gene: TRBV7-3
clone size: once

CDR3 protein: CASSLFRGLDHTEAFF
V gene: TRBV27
clone size: .

CDR3 protein: CASSLSAALDEKLFF
V gene: TRBV7-9
clone size: .

CDR3 protein: CASSVEPHSNQPQHF
V gene: TRBV9
clone size: .

CDR3 protein: CASSLVFVDISTGELFF
V gene: TRBV5-6
clone size: .

CDR3 protein: CASSLAGISEKLFF
V gene: TRBV5-1
clone size: .

CDR3 protein: CSASSGTTGNTQYF
V gene: TRBV20-1
clone size: .

CDR3 protein: CASSVGLAGVGELFF
V gene: TRBV7-3
clone size: few

CDR3 protein: CASRGTGSNEKLFF
V gene: TRBV27
clone size: .